What follows are 22 T cell receptor beta chains derived from one specimen sequenced in a study of regulatory T cells in long-lasting Graves disease. Time point here: persistent/refractory GD, antithyroid drugs over 5 years with positive TRAb. The authors made the TCR library using RNA they extracted from PBMCs. Combining iRepertoire HTBI primers with Arm-PCR of CDR3 regions, the authors built TCR beta libraries. TCRdb re-called the multiplex PCR reads through MiXCR, storing one row per CDR3 protein. The sample gives more than 300,000 distinct CDR3 sequences, 15% to 20% of which show up once; just under 30% is in the top ten. This specimen consisted of peripheral blood mononuclear cells (PBMCs), obtained when the disease was refractory, from a patient treated with antithyroid drugs. The source of these receptors is a female donor with Graves disease.

This clonotype was detected many times. The rearrangement links TRBV5-1 to TRBJ1-1, with 9 positions matching TRBD1. There are 16 residues in the CDR3. V was clipped by 4 bases and J by 4 bases; unmatched bases: 11. CDR1 and CDR2 from the germline V gene are SGHRS and YFSETQ. The CDR3 region is CASSTATGGKGTEAFF. DNA for the CDR3: TGCGCCAGCAGCACCGCGACAGGGGGAAAGGGCACTGAAGCTTTCTTT.

This clonotype was seen many times. CDR3 in amino acids: CASPPLAGDPGEQYF. The CDR3 DNA reads as TGTGCCAGCCCTCCCTTAGCGGGAGATCCGGGAGAGCAGTACTTC. The chain combines TRBV6-1 with TRBJ2-7; 9 nucleotides match TRBD2. With 8 bases clipped from V and 7 bases from J, the junction kept 15 bases outside the gene matches. Germline V gives CDR1 MNHNS, CDR2 SASEGT. The length of the CDR3 is 15 residues.

The chain couples TRBV7-6 to TRBJ2-7; 12 positions agree with TRBD2. Germline V CDR1 and CDR2: SGHVS, FNYEAQ. The CDR3 runs to 16 residues. The ends lost 5 bases at V and 0 bases at J; junction bases unmatched: 5. The CDR3 DNA reads TGTGCCAGCAGCCCCCTGACTAGCGGGAGCTCCTACGAGCAGTACTTC. This encodes CASSPLTSGSSYEQYF.

V and J are TRBV7-9 and TRBJ2-5, with 7 nucleotides matching TRBD1. V trimming: 0 bases; J trimming: 5 bases; junction bases outside the gene matches: 12. Per germline, CDR1 SEHNR and CDR2 FQNEAQ (reference sequence). The CDR3 length is 17 residues. The CDR3 DNA follows: TGTGCCAGCAGCTTAGCGTTGGGGACAGCTAACGGCGAGACCCAGTACTTC. It specifies CASSLALGTANGETQYF.

The V and J genes are TRBV7-8 and TRBJ2-3; TRBD2 matches at 9 bases. The J segment lost 1 base and the V segment lost 3 bases, leaving 5 bases of the junction unmatched. This CDR3 region has 16 residues. CDR1 and CDR2 (germline): SGHVS, FQNEAQ. CDR3 in amino acids: CASSFEPSGGTDTQYF. The CDR3, as DNA: TGTGCCAGCAGCTTTGAGCCTAGCGGGGGCACAGATACGCAGTATTTT.

This chain uses TRBV19 with TRBJ1-5; D unresolved. The CDR3 runs 16 residues. V was clipped by 4 bases and J by 1 base, with 14 bases between them. The germline gives CDR1 LNHDA, CDR2 SQIVND (reference sequence). CDR3 in amino acids: CASSTPLRQSNQPQHF. The CDR3 coding sequence is TGTGCCAGTAGTACCCCCCTGAGGCAAAGCAATCAGCCCCAGCATTTT.

V usage is TRBV20-1 and J usage is TRBJ2-7; possible D gene TRBD1, 6 bases. Trimming removed 5 bases at V and 6 bases at J, with 14 bases between. CDR3 size: 12 residues. CDR1 is DFQATT, CDR2 SNEGSKA, per germline (reference sequence). Written as DNA, the CDR3 is TGCAGTGCTGGCCCAACAGGGCGCGAGCAGTACTTC. Translated, it gives CSAGPTGREQYF.

In this sample, this clonotype turned up many times. The chain is built from TRBV12-3 or TRBV12-4 and TRBJ1-1; no definite D call. This CDR3 spans 13 amino acids. V was trimmed by 4 bases and J by 5 bases, leaving 11 bases between them. The CDR3 reads CASSSQMGTEAFF. The CDR3 DNA follows: TGTGCCAGCAGTTCGCAGATGGGTACTGAAGCTTTCTTT.

This chain connects TRBV5-8 to TRBJ1-2; D ambiguous. There are 14 residues in the CDR3. Per the germline V gene, CDR1 is SGHTS and CDR2 is YDEGEE. V was trimmed by 0 bases and J by 4 bases, leaving 10 bases between them. CDR3 sequence: CASSLGAVSYGYTF. CDR3 bases: TGTGCCAGCAGCTTGGGTGCAGTCTCCTATGGCTACACCTTC.

This clonotype was observed at least ten times. The chain is built from TRBV7-9 and TRBJ2-7; D perhaps matches TRBD1 (6 bases). The CDR3 totals 14 residues. Trimming stripped 1 base from V and 3 bases from J, with 10 bases between. Germline lookup yields CDR1 SEHNR and CDR2 FQNEAQ (reference sequence). In nucleotides, the CDR3 is TGTGCCAGCAGCTTAGGGGACAACCTCTACGAGCAGTACTTC. It is translated as CASSLGDNLYEQYF.

As to this clonotype: A much bigger clone sits one base away, suggesting this may be a read error. This rearrangement joins TRBV7-8 to TRBJ1-4; no clear D. Germline-derived CDR1 and CDR2 are SGHVS and FQNEAQ. This CDR3 region has 14 residues. CDR3 DNA sequence: TGTGCCGGCAGCGTAGAGGGAATTAATGAAAAACTGTTTTTT. Encoded protein: CAGSVEGINEKLFF.

This clonotype was seen a handful of times. The gene calls are TRBV3-1 and TRBJ2-7; D unclear. Trimming stripped 4 bases from V and 0 bases from J, with 7 bases between. The CDR3 consists of 13 residues. Germline V lookup: CDR1 LGHDT, CDR2 YNNKEL (reference sequence). The CDR3 reads CASSLWNSYEQYF. CDR3 nucleotides: TGTGCCAGCAGCCTTTGGAACTCCTACGAGCAGTACTTC.

The V and J genes are TRBV6-2 or TRBV6-3 and TRBJ2-2; the match to TRBD1 covers 7 bases. Germline CDR1 and CDR2: MNHEY and SVGEGT. V shed 1 base and J 0 bases; nucleotides not matched to a gene: 8. This CDR3 comprises 18 residues. Here the CDR3 reads CASSYFPFDRANTGELFF. The DNA for the CDR3 is TGTGCCAGCAGTTACTTCCCGTTCGACAGGGCGAACACCGGGGAGCTGTTTTTT.

On this clonotype: A much larger clone is a single base away; this may be a read error. The rearrangement links TRBV7-9 to TRBJ2-4; D not resolved. Germline V gene lookup returns CDR1 SEHNR and CDR2 FQNEAQ (reference sequence). The CDR3 has 16 residues. V was pared by 6 bases and J by 0 bases, with 15 bases between. The CDR3 bases are TGTGCCAGCAGGACCACCCTTACAGTAGCCAAAAACATTCAGTACTTC. Its translation: CASRTTLTVAKNIQYF.

This clonotype was counted a few times. V usage is TRBV20-1 and J usage is TRBJ2-7; 13 bases match TRBD2. The J segment lost 6 bases and the V segment lost 6 bases, leaving 8 bases of the junction unmatched. The CDR3 contains 14 residues. From germline, CDR1 is DFQATT and CDR2 SNEGSKA (reference sequence). CDR3 residues: CSASVGTSGTEQYF. The CDR3 region has the DNA TGCAGTGCCTCTGTGGGGACTAGCGGGACCGAGCAGTACTTC.

In its sample, this clonotype was seen many times. The chain employs TRBV20-1 and TRBJ2-7, with TRBD2 matching over 7 bases. This CDR3 has 15 amino acids. V dropped 0 bases and J dropped 3; count of bases not matched to a gene: 8. Germline V lookup: CDR1 DFQATT, CDR2 SNEGSKA (reference sequence). The CDR3 is CSARDRRGGIYEQYF. In DNA form, the CDR3 reads TGCAGTGCTAGAGATAGAAGGGGAGGGATCTACGAGCAGTACTTC.

The genes are TRBV12-3 or TRBV12-4 and TRBJ2-2, with 9 bases identical to TRBD1. CDR3 length equals 16 residues. With V trimmed by 6 bases and J by 0 bases, 5 bases remained unmatched. The CDR3, as DNA: TGTGCCAGCAGACCTGGGACAGGGACGAACACCGGGGAGCTGTTTTTT. This gives the protein CASRPGTGTNTGELFF.

The chain combines TRBV28 with TRBJ2-2; no clear D gene. The CDR3 length is 13 residues. Germline-derived CDR1 and CDR2 are MDHEN and SYDVKM. V lost 4 bases and J 7 bases, leaving 10 bases between the germline ends. The CDR3 region is CASSSANHGELFF. Written as DNA, the CDR3 is TGTGCCAGCAGTTCCGCAAATCACGGGGAGCTGTTTTTT.

This clonotype was seen ten or more times. This chain connects TRBV7-2 to TRBJ1-5; the D gene is possibly TRBD1 (5 bases). Germline CDR1 is SGHTA and CDR2 is FQGNSA. The length of the CDR3 is 15 residues. V lost 6 bases and J lost 0, with 12 bases in between. The CDR3 nucleotides are TGTGCCAGCAGACCGGGGGGGTATAGCAATCAGCCCCAGCATTTT. Protein: CASRPGGYSNQPQHF.

This clonotype was seen only a few times. V usage is TRBV6-5 and J usage is TRBJ1-2; 9 positions match TRBD1. Looked up from germline, CDR1 is MNHEY and CDR2 is SVGAGI. CDR3 length: 14 residues. J lost 4 bases, V lost 6 bases, and 6 bases had no gene match. CDR3 coding DNA: TGTGCCAGCAGCTACACGACAGGGGGCTATGGCTACACCTTC. This encodes CASSYTTGGYGYTF.

Ten or more counts support this clonotype. The chain has TRBV20-1 and TRBJ2-5; D is undetermined. CDR1 is DFQATT, CDR2 SNEGSKA, per germline (reference sequence). This CDR3 contains 13 residues. The ends were cut back, 4 bases at V and 0 bases at J, with 9 bases in the middle. CDR3 amino acids: CSAIDWYQETQYF. The CDR3 coding sequence is TGCAGTGCTATCGACTGGTACCAAGAGACCCAGTACTTC.

There are many counts of this clonotype. The CDR3 region has the DNA TGTGCCAGCAGTCGTGACAGGGAAGTATATAGCAATCAGCCCCAGCATTTT. It translates to CASSRDREVYSNQPQHF. The chain has TRBV6-1 and TRBJ1-5, with 7 positions matching TRBD1. V dropped 5 bases and J dropped 0; count of bases not matched to a gene: 10. Looked up from germline, CDR1 is MNHNS and CDR2 is SASEGT. The CDR3 length is 17 residues.